This T cell receptor (beta chain) was identified in a study of blood T cell repertoires in COVID-19. The repertoire was sequenced with immunoSEQ multiplex PCR; TCRdb's copy has only in-frame clones and lacks some. The table has over 200,000 clones, about 89% seen once; the top ten hold about 6.5%. This clone was seen a handful of times. Trimming took 6 bases from V and 2 from J; bases not matched to a gene: 6. CDR3 length equals 14 residues. Germline loops: CDR1 MDHEN, CDR2 SYDVKM. Specimen: peripheral blood. This TCR was recovered from a man aged 55 to 70 who had recovered from COVID-19. The chain links TRBV28 to TRBJ1-2, with 7 bases that match TRBD1. The CDR3 loop reads CASRTSDRNYGYTF. CDR3 in DNA: TGTGCCAGCAGGACTTCGGACAGGAACTATGGCTACACCTTC.